This T cell receptor beta chain was recorded in a study of blood T cell repertoires in COVID-19. Study summary: Some COVID-19 samples were acute and others convalescent; all came from the United States, Italy and Spain. In each case, the material was cDNA or gDNA derived from T cells, B-cell-depleted T cells, or PBMCs.

The CDR3 consists of 15 residues. CDR1 and CDR2 (germline): LNHDA, SQIVND (reference sequence). V was shortened by 5 bases and J by 7 bases, with 20 bases between the two germline ends. The protocol was immunoSEQ multiplex PCR, while the TCRdb copy is restricted to in-frame clones and leaves out a portion. The table has 150,000 to 200,000 clones, around nine tenths seen once. Patients at the Seattle site were enrolled during active infection and followed longitudinally. The sample comprised peripheral blood. The clonotype comes from a woman of 80 years or more with COVID-19, enrolled during active disease. The gene calls are TRBV19 and TRBJ2-5, with D perhaps matching TRBD1 (5 bases). This CDR3 reads CASSGQGGLVGTQYF. DNA for the CDR3: TGTGCCAGTAGTGGTCAGGGTGGTCTAGTCGGGACCCAGTACTTC.